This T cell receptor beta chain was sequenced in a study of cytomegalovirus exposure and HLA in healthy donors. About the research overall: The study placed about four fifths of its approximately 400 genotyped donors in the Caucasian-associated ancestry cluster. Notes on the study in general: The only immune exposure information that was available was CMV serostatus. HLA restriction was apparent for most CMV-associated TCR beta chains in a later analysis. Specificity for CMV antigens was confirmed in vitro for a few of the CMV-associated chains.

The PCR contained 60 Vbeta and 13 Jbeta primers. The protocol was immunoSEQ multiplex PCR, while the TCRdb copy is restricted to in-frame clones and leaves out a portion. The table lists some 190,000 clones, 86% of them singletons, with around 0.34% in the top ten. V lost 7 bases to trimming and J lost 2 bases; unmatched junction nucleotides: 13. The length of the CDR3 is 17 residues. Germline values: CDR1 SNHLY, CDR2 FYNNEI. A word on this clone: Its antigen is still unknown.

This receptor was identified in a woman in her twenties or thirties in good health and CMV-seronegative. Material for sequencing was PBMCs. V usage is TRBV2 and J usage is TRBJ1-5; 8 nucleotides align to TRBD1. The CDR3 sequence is CASTRTGMVGGNQPQHF. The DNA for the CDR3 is TGTGCCAGCACTAGGACAGGGATGGTTGGTGGCAATCAGCCCCAGCATTTT.